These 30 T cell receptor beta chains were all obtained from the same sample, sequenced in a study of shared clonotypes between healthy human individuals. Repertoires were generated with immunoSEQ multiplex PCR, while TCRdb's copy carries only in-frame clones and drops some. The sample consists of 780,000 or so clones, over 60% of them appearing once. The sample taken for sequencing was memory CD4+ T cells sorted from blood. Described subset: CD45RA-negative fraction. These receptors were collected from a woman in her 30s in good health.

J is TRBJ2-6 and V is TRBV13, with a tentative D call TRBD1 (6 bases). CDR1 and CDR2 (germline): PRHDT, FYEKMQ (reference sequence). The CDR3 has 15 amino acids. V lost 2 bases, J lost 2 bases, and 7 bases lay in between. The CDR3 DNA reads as TGTGCCAGCAGCTTAACAGGGACTGGGGCCAACGTCCTGACTTTC. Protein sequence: CASSLTGTGANVLTF.

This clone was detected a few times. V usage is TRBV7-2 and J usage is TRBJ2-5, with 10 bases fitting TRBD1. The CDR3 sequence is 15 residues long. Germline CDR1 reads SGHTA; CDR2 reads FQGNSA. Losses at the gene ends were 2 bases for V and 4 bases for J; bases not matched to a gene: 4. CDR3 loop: CASSLHGQGGETQYF. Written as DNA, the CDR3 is TGTGCCAGCAGCTTACACGGACAGGGGGGAGAGACCCAGTACTTC.

DNA for the CDR3: TGTGCCAGCAGTCCAGTCAATGAAAAACTGTTTTTT. Protein sequence: CASSPVNEKLFF. This chain links TRBV28 with TRBJ1-4; D gene unclear. In germline, CDR1 is MDHEN, CDR2 SYDVKM. V lost 5 bases and J 5 bases, leaving 6 bases between the germline ends. This CDR3 comprises 12 residues.

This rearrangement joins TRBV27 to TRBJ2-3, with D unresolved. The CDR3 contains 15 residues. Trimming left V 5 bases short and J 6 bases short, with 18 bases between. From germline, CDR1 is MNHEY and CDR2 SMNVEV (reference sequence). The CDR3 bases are TGTGCCAGCAGTCCCCCGGGCCTTTGGGTCGATACGCAGTATTTT. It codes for CASSPPGLWVDTQYF.

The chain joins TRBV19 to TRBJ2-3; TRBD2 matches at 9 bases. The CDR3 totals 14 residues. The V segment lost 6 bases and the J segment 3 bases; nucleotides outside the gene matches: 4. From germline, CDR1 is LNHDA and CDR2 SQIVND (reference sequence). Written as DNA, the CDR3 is TGTGCCAGTAGGAATAGCGGGAGTACAGATACGCAGTATTTT. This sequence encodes CASRNSGSTDTQYF.

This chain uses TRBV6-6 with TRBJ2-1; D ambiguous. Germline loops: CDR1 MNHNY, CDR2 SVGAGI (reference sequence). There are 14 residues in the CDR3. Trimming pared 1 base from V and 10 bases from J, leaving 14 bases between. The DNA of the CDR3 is TGTGCCAGCAGTTACTATGAACGCGGAAGCGAGCAGTTCTTC. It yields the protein CASSYYERGSEQFF.

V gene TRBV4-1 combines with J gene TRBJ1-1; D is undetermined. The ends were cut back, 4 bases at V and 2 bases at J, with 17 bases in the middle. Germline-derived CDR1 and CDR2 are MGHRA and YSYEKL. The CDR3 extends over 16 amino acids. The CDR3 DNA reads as TGCGCCAGCAGCCTATTTCCGTGGACGACAAACACTGAAGCTTTCTTT. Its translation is CASSLFPWTTNTEAFF.

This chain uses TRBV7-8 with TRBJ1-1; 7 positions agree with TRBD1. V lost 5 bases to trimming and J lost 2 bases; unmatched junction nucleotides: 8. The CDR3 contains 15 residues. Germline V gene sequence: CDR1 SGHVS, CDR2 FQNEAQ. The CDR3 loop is CASSTGVAINTEAFF. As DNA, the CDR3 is TGTGCCAGCAGCACAGGGGTAGCTATAAACACTGAAGCTTTCTTT.

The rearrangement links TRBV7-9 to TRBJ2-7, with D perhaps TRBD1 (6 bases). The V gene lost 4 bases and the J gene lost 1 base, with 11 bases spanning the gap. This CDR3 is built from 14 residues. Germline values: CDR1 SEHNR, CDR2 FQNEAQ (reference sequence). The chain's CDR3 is CASSSTGNSYEQYF. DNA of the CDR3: TGTGCCAGCAGCTCAACAGGGAATTCCTACGAGCAGTACTTC. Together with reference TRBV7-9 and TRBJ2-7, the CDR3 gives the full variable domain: DTGVSQNPRHKITKRGQNVTFRCDPISEHNRLYWYRQTLGQGPEFLTYFQNEAQLEKSRLLSDRFSAERPKGSFSTLEIQRTEQGDSAMYLCASSSTGNSYEQYFGPGTRLTVT.

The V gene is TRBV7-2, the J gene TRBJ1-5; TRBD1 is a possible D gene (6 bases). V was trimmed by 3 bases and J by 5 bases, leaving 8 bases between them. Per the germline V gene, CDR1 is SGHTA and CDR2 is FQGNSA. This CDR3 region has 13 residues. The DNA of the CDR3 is TGTGCCAGCAGCTTGGAGGGGGATCAGCCCCAGCATTTT. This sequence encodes CASSLEGDQPQHF.

The CDR3 nucleotides are TGCGCCAGCAGTCAGGATTACTTTGGCTACACCTTC. This gives the protein CASSQDYFGYTF. V gene TRBV5-1 combines with J gene TRBJ1-2, with no clear D. This CDR3 region has 12 residues. The V end was cut by 5 bases, the J end by 7 bases, with 12 bases between. CDR1 SGHRS and CDR2 YFSETQ come from the germline V gene.

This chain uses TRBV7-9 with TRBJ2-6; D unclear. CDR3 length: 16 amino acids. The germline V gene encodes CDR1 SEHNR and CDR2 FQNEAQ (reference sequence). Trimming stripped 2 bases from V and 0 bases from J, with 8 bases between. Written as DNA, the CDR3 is TGTGCCAGCAGCTTATCCTCAAGCTCTGGGGCCAACGTCCTGACTTTC. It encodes CASSLSSSSGANVLTF.

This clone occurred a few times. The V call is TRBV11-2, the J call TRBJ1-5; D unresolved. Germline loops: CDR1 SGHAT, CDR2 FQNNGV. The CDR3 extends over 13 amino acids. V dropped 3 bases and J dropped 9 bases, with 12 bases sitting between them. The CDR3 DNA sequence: TGTGCCAGCAGCTTCGCAGTCCAATCGCCCCAGCATTTT. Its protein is CASSFAVQSPQHF.

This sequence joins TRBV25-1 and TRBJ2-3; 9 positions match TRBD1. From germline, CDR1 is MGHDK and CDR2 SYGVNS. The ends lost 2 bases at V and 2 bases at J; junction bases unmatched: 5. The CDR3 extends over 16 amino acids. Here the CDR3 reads CASSEGGTGNTDTQYF. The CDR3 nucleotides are TGTGCCAGCAGTGAAGGAGGGACAGGGAACACAGATACGCAGTATTTT.

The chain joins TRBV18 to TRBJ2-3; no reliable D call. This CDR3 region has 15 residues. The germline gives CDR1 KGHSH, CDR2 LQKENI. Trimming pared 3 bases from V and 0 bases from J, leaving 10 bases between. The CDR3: CASSPDGLSTDTQYF. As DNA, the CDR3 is TGTGCCAGCTCACCTGACGGGCTTAGCACAGATACGCAGTATTTT.

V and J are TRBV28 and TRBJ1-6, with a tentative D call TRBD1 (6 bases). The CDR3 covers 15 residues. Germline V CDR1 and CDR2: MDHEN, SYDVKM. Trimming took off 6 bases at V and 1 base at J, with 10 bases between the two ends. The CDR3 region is CASSGQQSYNSPLHF. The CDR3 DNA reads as TGTGCCAGCAGCGGACAGCAGTCCTATAATTCACCCCTCCACTTT.

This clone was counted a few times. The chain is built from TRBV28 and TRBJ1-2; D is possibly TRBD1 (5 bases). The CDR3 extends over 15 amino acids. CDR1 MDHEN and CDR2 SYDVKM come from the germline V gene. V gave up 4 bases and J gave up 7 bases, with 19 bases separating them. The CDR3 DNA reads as TGTGCCAGCAGTTGGCGTAGGACAATGGGCGGTGGCTACACCTTC. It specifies CASSWRRTMGGGYTF.

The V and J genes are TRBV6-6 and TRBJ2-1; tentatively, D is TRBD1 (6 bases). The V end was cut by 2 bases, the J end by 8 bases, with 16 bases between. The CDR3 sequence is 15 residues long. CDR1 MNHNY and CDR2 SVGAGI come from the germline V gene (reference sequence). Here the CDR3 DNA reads TGTGCCAGCAGTTACCGCCCACAGGGCTCCCATGAGCAGTTCTTC. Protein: CASSYRPQGSHEQFF.

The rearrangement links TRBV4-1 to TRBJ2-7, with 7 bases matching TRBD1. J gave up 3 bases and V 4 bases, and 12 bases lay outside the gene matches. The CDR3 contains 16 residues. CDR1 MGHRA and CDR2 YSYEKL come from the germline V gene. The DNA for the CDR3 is TGCGCCAGCAGCCCTTCTCCGCAGACAGGGTACTACGAGCAGTACTTC. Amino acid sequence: CASSPSPQTGYYEQYF.

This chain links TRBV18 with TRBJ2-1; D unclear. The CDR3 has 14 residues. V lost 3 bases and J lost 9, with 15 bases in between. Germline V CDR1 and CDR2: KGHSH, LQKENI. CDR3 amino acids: CASSPGVPAIEQFF. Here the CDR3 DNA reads TGTGCCAGCTCACCTGGGGTACCCGCCATTGAGCAGTTCTTC.

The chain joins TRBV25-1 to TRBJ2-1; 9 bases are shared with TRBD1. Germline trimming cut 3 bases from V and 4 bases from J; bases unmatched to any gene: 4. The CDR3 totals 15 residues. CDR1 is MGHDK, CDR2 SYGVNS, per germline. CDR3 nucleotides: TGTGCCAGCAGTGAGGCCGGGACAGGGTACAATGAGCAGTTCTTC. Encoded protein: CASSEAGTGYNEQFF. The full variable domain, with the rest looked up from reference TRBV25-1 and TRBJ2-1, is EADIYQTPRYLVIGTGKKITLECSQTMGHDKMYWYQQDPGMELHLIHYSYGVNSTEKGDLSSESTVSRIRTEHFPLTLESARPSHTSQYLCASSEAGTGYNEQFFGPGTRLTVL.

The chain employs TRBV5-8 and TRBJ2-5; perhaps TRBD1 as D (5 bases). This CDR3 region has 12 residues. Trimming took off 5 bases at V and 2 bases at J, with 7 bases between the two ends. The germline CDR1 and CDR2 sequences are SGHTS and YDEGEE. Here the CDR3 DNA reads TGTGCCAGCAGGACAGATCAAGAGACCCAGTACTTC. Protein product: CASRTDQETQYF.

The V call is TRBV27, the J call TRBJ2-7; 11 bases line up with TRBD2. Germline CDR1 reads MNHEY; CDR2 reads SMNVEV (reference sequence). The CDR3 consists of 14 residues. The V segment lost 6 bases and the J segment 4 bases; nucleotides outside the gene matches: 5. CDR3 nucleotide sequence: TGTGCCAGCAGCCGACTAGCGGGACGATACGAGCAGTACTTC. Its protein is CASSRLAGRYEQYF.

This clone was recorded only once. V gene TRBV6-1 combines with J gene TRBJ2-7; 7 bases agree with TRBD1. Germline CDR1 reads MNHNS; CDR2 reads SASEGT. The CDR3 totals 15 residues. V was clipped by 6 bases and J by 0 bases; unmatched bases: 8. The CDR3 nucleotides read TGTGCCAGCAGGATCCGGGACAGCTACTCCTACGAGCAGTACTTC. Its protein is CASRIRDSYSYEQYF.

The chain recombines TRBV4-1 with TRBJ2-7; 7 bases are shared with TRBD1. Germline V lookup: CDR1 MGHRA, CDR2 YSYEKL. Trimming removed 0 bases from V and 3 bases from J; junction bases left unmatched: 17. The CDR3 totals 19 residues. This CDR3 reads CASSQERGQSKPKNYEQYF. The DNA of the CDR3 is TGCGCCAGCAGCCAAGAACGGGGACAGAGCAAACCTAAAAACTACGAGCAGTACTTC.

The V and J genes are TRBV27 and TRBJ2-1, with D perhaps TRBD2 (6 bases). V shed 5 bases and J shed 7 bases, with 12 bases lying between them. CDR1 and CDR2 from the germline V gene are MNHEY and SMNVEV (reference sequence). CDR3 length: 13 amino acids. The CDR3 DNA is TGTGCCAGCAGTCCGGACTATTGGAATGAGCAGTTCTTC. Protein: CASSPDYWNEQFF.

This CDR3 reads CASSLAVVETQYF. For the CDR3, the DNA is TGTGCCAGCAGCTTAGCTGTTGTAGAGACCCAGTACTTC. This chain uses TRBV7-9 with TRBJ2-5; no clear D gene. V lost 0 bases, J lost 4 bases, and 6 bases lay in between. The germline CDR1 and CDR2 sequences are SEHNR and FQNEAQ (reference sequence). The CDR3 runs 13 residues. Filled out from reference TRBV7-9 and TRBJ2-5, the complete variable domain reads DTGVSQNPRHKITKRGQNVTFRCDPISEHNRLYWYRQTLGQGPEFLTYFQNEAQLEKSRLLSDRFSAERPKGSFSTLEIQRTEQGDSAMYLCASSLAVVETQYFGPGTRLLVL.

CDR3 DNA sequence: TGTGCCGGAGGGACAGGGAGCTCTGGGGCCAACGTCCTGACTTTC. Protein sequence: CAGGTGSSGANVLTF. The rearrangement links TRBV6-1 to TRBJ2-6; the match to TRBD1 covers 9 bases. The germline gives CDR1 MNHNS, CDR2 SASEGT. This CDR3 region has 15 residues. V lost 11 bases to trimming and J lost 0 bases; unmatched junction nucleotides: 5.

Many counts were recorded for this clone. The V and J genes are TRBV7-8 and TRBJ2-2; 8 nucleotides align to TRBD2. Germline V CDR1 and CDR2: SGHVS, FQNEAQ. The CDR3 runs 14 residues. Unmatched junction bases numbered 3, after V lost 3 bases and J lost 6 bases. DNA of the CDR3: TGTGCCAGCAGCTTGTTACTAGCGGCCGGGGAGCTGTTTTTT. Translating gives CASSLLLAAGELFF.

CDR3 in DNA: TGTGCCAGCAGTGGAGGACAGTGGGTTGAAGCTTTCTTT. Its protein product is CASSGGQWVEAFF. The gene calls are TRBV25-1 and TRBJ1-1, with a tentative D call TRBD1 (6 bases). V dropped 4 bases and J dropped 7 bases, with 13 bases sitting between them. Per germline, CDR1 MGHDK and CDR2 SYGVNS. There are 13 residues in the CDR3.